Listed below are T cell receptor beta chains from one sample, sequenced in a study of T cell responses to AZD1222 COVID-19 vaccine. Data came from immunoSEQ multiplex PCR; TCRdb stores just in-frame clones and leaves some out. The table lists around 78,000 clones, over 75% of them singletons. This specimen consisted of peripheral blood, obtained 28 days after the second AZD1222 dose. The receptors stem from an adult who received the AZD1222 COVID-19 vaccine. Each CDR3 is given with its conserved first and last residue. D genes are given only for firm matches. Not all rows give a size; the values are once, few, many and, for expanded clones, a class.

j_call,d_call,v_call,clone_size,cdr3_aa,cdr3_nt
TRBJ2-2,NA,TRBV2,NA,CASRWSGELFF,TGTGCCAGCAGGTGGTCCGGGGAGCTGTTTTTT
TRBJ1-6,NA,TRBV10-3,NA,CAISESGREPPLHF,TGTGCCATCAGTGAGTCGGGCCGGGAACCACCCCTCCACTTT
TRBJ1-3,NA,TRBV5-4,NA,CASSLSGNSGNTIYF,TGTGCCAGCAGCTTGTCCGGGAACTCTGGAAACACCATATATTTT
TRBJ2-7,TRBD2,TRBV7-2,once,CASSLGLADEQYF,TGTGCCAGCAGCCTTGGACTAGCGGACGAGCAGTACTTC
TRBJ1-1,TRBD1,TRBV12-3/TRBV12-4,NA,CASSLGGTVEAFF,TGTGCCAGCAGTTTAGGAGGGACAGTCGAAGCTTTCTTT
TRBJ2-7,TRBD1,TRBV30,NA,CAWKGTGGLSYEQYF,TGTGCCTGGAAAGGGACAGGGGGCCTCTCCTACGAGCAGTACTTC
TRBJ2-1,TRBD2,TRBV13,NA,CASSTLLAGGPYEQFF,TGTGCCAGCAGCACCTTACTAGCGGGAGGGCCCTATGAGCAGTTCTTC
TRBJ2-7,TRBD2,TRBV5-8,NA,CASSRTSSHEQYF,TGTGCCAGCAGCCGGACTAGCAGCCACGAGCAGTACTTC
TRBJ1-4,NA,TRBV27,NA,CASSLRGLGNEKLFF,TGTGCCAGCAGTTTACGGGGGCTGGGTAATGAAAAACTGTTTTTT
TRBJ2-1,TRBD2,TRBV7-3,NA,CASSLGLRGGTYNEQFF,TGTGCCAGCAGCTTAGGCTTGCGCGGGGGGACCTACAATGAGCAGTTCTTC
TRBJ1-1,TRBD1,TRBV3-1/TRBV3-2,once,CASSRTGNTEAFF,TGTGCCAGCAGTCGGACAGGGAACACTGAAGCTTTCTTT
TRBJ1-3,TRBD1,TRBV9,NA,CASSVDRGDTIYF,TGTGCCAGCAGCGTGGACAGGGGGGACACCATATATTTT
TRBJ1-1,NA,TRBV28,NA,CATAPPTRTEAFF,TGTGCCACCGCCCCTCCAACGAGGACTGAAGCTTTCTTT
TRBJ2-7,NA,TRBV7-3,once,CASSLGQPMGQYF,TGTGCCAGCAGCTTAGGTCAGCCAATGGGGCAGTACTTC
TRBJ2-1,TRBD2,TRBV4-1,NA,CASSQDFVTSASYNEQFF,TGCGCCAGCAGCCAAGATTTTGTGACTAGCGCCTCCTACAATGAGCAGTTCTTC
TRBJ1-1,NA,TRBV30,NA,CAWGYGAEAFF,TGTGCCTGGGGGTACGGAGCTGAAGCTTTCTTT
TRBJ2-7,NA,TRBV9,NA,CASTAGWGEGEQYF,TGTGCCAGCACGGCCGGTTGGGGGGAAGGCGAGCAGTACTTC
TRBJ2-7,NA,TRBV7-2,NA,CASSLVPGKGPYEQYF,TGTGCCAGCAGCTTAGTTCCCGGGAAAGGGCCCTACGAGCAGTACTTC
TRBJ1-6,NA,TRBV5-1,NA,CASSLGGFNSPLHF,TGCGCCAGCAGCTTGGGAGGGTTTAATTCACCCCTCCACTTT
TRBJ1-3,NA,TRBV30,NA,CAWSARVQFSHF,TGTGCCTGGAGTGCGCGGGTCCAATTTAGCCATTTT
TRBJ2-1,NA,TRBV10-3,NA,CAISDPGGHNEQFF,TGTGCCATCAGTGACCCCGGGGGCCACAATGAGCAGTTCTTC
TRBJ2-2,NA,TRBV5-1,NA,CASFPGTPNTGELFF,TGCGCCAGCTTCCCCGGGACACCGAACACCGGGGAGCTGTTTTTT
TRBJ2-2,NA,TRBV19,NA,CASSIDLRKGGELFF,TGTGCCAGTAGTATTGACTTGCGGAAGGGCGGGGAGCTGTTTTTT
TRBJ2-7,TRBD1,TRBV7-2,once,CASSRTGVSFGYEQYF,TGTGCCAGCAGTCGGACAGGGGTCTCCTTCGGGTACGAGCAGTACTTC
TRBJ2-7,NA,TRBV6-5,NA,CATRGDKGSYEQYF,TGTGCCACAAGGGGGGACAAAGGATCCTACGAGCAGTACTTC
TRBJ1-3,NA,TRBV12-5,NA,CASGWVQHSGNTIYF,TGTGCTAGTGGTTGGGTTCAGCACTCTGGAAACACCATATATTTT
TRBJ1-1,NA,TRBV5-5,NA,CASIASGEAFF,TGTGCCAGCATCGCGTCCGGGGAAGCTTTCTTT
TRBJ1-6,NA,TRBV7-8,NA,CASSLRRESPLHF,TGTGCCAGCAGCTTAAGGCGGGAGTCACCCCTCCACTTT
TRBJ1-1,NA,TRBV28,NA,CASSLWPRGSATEAFF,TGTGCCAGCAGTTTATGGCCCCGAGGTAGTGCCACTGAAGCTTTCTTT
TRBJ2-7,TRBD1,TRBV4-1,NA,CASSLTGTGFLEQYF,TGCGCCAGCAGCCTTACCGGGACAGGGTTTCTCGAGCAGTACTTC
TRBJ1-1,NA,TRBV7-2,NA,CASSPGGAFF,TGTGCCAGCAGCCCCGGGGGAGCTTTCTTT
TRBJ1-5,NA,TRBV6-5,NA,CASAGLNQPQHF,TGTGCCAGCGCAGGGCTCAATCAGCCCCAGCATTTT
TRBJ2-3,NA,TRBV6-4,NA,CASLCTDTQYF,TGTGCCAGCCTATGCACAGATACGCAGTATTTT
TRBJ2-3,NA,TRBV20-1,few,CSADSVDTQYF,TGCAGTGCTGATAGCGTGGATACGCAGTATTTT
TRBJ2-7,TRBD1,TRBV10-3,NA,CAISVGTGGWGEQYF,TGTGCCATCAGTGTGGGGACAGGGGGCTGGGGTGAGCAGTACTTC
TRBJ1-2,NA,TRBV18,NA,CASSPWDLYGYTF,TGTGCCAGCTCCCCTTGGGACCTCTATGGCTACACCTTC
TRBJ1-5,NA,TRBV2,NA,CASSPRVWGASNQPQHF,TGTGCCAGCAGTCCCAGGGTTTGGGGGGCTTCCAATCAGCCCCAGCATTTT
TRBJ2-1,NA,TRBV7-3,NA,CASSRGFEQFF,TGTGCCAGCAGCAGGGGGTTTGAGCAGTTCTTC
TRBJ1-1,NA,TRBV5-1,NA,CASSLERSGHEAFF,TGCGCCAGCAGCTTGGAGAGGTCGGGACATGAAGCTTTCTTT
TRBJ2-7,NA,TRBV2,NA,CASSDRGSEQYF,TGTGCCAGCAGTGACCGAGGGAGCGAGCAGTACTTC
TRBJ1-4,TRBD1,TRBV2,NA,CASRRTGNEKLFF,TGTGCCAGCCGAAGGACAGGGAATGAAAAACTGTTTTTT
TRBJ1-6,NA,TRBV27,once,CASSPLEDVRTYNSPLHF,TGTGCCAGCAGCCCCCTAGAGGATGTGAGGACCTATAATTCACCCCTCCACTTT
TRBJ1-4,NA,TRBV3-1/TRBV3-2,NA,CASSQRIDGGEKLFF,TGTGCCAGCAGCCAGAGAATAGACGGTGGTGAAAAACTGTTTTTT
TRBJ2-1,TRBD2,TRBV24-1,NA,CATSDLGGGVEQFF,TGTGCCACCAGTGATTTGGGGGGGGGAGTTGAGCAGTTCTTC
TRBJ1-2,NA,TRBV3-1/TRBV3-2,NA,CASRERAGVYGYTF,TGTGCCAGCAGAGAGCGAGCAGGGGTCTATGGCTACACCTTC
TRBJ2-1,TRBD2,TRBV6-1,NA,CASSERGSAYNEQFF,TGTGCCAGCAGTGAACGCGGGAGCGCCTACAATGAGCAGTTCTTC
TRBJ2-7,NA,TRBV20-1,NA,CSARQGNEQYF,TGCAGTGCTAGACAGGGGAACGAGCAGTACTTC
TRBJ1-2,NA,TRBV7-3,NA,CASSPGQGHGYGYTF,TGTGCCAGCAGCCCGGGTCAAGGTCATGGCTATGGCTACACCTTC
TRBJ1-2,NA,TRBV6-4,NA,CASSDSFDGYTF,TGTGCCAGCAGTGACTCCTTCGATGGCTACACCTTC
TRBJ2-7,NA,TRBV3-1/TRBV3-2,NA,CASSQGGGSYEQYF,TGTGCCAGCAGCCAGGGGGGCGGATCCTACGAGCAGTACTTC